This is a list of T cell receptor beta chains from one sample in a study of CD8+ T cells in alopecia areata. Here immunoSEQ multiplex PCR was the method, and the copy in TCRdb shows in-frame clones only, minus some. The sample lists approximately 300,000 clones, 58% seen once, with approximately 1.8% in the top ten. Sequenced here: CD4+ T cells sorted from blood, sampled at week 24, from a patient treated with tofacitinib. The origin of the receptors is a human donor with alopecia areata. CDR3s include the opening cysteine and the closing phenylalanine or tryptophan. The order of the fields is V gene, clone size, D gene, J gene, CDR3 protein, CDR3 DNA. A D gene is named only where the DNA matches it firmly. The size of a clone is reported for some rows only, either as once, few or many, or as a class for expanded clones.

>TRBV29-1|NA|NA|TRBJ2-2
CSVEDGLAGELFF
TGCAGCGTTGAAGATGGGTTGGCCGGGGAGCTGTTTTTT
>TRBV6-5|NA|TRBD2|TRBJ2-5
CASRSAGDKRTQYF
TGTGCCAGCAGGTCAGCGGGGGATAAGAGAACCCAGTACTTC
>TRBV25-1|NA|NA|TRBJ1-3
CASTPSSGNTIYF
TGTGCCAGCACCCCAAGTTCTGGAAACACCATATATTTT
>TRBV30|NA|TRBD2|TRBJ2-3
CASWGGGTDTQYF
TGTGCCTCCTGGGGCGGGGGAACAGATACGCAGTATTTT
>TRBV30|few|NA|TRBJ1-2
CAWSLLGGEYGYTF
TGTGCCTGGAGCCTGTTGGGGGGAGAGTATGGCTACACCTTC
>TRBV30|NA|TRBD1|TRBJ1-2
CAWSVQQGDGYTF
TGTGCCTGGAGTGTACAACAGGGGGATGGCTACACCTTC
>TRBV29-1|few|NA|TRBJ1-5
CSVDKASHYGSNQPQHF
TGCAGCGTTGATAAGGCCAGTCACTATGGTAGCAATCAGCCCCAGCATTTT
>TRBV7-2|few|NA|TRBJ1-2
CASRPQAYGYTF
TGTGCCAGCAGACCCCAAGCTTATGGCTACACCTTC
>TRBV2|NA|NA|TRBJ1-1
CASRVQTNTEAFF
TGTGCCAGCAGGGTACAAACGAACACTGAAGCTTTCTTT
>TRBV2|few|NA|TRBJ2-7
CASSEVYEQYF
TGTGCCAGCAGTGAAGTGTACGAGCAGTACTTC
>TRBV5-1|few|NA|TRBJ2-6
CASSSSSGANVLTF
TGCGCCAGCAGCTCCTCGTCTGGGGCCAACGTCCTGACTTTC
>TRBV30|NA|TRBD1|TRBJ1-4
CAWRTQGGSEKLFF
TGTGCCTGGAGGACACAGGGGGGTAGCGAAAAACTGTTTTTT
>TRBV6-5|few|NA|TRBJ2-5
CASSLQTGQETQYF
TGTGCCAGCAGCCTCCAGACAGGCCAAGAGACCCAGTACTTC
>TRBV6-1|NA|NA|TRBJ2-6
CASRRGQAGANVLTF
TGTGCCAGCCGCCGCGGGCAAGCTGGGGCCAACGTCCTGACTTTC
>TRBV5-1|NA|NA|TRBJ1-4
CASSGGATNEKLFF
TGCGCCAGCAGCGGCGGAGCAACTAATGAAAAACTGTTTTTT
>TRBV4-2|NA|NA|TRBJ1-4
CASSKSDGTTNEKLFF
TGTGCCAGCAGCAAATCGGACGGAACAACTAATGAAAAACTGTTTTTT
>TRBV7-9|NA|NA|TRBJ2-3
CASSSRWVDTQYF
TGTGCCAGCAGCTCCCGCTGGGTCGATACGCAGTATTTT
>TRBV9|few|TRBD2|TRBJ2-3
CASKRGGADTQYF
TGTGCCAGCAAGCGGGGGGGCGCTGATACGCAGTATTTT
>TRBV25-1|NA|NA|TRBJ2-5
CASSPTRGLTGGETQYF
TGTGCCAGCAGTCCTACCCGGGGACTCACCGGCGGGGAGACCCAGTACTTC
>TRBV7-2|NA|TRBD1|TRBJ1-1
CASSSGQPNTEAFF
TGTGCCAGCAGCTCGGGACAGCCGAACACTGAAGCTTTCTTT
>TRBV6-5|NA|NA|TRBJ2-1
CASSLGPFNEQFF
TGTGCCAGCAGCCTGGGACCATTCAATGAGCAGTTCTTC
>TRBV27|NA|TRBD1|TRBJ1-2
CASSYDREHGYTF
TGTGCCAGCAGTTATGACAGGGAACATGGCTACACCTTC
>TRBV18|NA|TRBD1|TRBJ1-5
CASSQDRDQPQHF
TGTGCCAGCTCTCAAGACAGGGATCAGCCCCAGCATTTT
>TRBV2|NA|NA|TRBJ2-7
CASTARDYKQYF
TGTGCCAGCACCGCCCGTGACTATAAGCAGTACTTC
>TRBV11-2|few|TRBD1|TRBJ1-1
CASSSQGADTEAFF
TGTGCCAGCAGCTCACAGGGGGCGGACACTGAAGCTTTCTTT
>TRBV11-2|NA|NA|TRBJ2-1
CASSSVRNEQFF
TGTGCCAGCAGCTCCGTTCGCAATGAGCAGTTCTTC
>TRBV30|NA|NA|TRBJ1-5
CAWGSGVQPQHF
TGTGCCTGGGGGTCGGGGGTTCAGCCCCAGCATTTT
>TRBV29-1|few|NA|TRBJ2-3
CSVAPGTSTDTQYF
TGCAGCGTCGCGCCCGGGACTAGCACAGATACGCAGTATTTT